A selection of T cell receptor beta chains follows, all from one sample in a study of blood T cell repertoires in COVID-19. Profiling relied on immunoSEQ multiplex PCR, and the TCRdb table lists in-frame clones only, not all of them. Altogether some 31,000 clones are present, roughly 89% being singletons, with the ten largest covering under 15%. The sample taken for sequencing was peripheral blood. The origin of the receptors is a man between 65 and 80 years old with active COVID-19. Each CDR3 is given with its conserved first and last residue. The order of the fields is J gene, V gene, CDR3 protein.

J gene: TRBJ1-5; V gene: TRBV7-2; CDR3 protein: CASTVGTGWNQPQHF
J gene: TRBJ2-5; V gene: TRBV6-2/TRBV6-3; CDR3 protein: CASSLGRLAQETQYF
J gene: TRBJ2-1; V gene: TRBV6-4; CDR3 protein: CASSAGTGYYNEQFF
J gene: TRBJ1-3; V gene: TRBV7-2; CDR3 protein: CASRQVASGNTIYF
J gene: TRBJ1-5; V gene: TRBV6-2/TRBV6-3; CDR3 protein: CASSEFPQPQHF
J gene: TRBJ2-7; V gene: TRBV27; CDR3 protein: CASSLDGGTYEQYF
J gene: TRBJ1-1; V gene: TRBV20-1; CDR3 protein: CSARGAREAFF
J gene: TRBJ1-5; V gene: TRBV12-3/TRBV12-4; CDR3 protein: CASSLGGPQHF
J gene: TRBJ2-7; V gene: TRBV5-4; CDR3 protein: CASSPATSGRGEQYF
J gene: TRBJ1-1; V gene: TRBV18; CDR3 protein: CASSRTGANTEAFF
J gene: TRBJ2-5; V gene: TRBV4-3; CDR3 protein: CASSLDGGGRQETQYF
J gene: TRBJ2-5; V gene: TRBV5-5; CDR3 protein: CASSLAEETQYF
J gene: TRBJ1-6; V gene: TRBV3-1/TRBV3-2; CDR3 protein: CASRTEGSSYNSPLHF
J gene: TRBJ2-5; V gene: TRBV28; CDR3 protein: CASTPGRGETQYF
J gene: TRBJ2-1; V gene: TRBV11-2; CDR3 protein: CASSSKEATVSYNEQFF
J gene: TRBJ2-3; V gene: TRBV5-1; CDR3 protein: CASSALWTSGRSTDTQYF
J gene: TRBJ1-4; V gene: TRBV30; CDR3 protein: CAWSIISGSNEKLFF
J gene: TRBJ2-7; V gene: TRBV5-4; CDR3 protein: CASGLRQGSNEQYF
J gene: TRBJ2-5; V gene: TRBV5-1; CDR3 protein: CASSRSGSSGGTQETQYF
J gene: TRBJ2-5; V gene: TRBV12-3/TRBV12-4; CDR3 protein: CASTLRGWETQYF
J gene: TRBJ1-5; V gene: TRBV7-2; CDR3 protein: CASSLTGGDQPQHF
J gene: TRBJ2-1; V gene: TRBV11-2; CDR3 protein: CASSQQGGSLYNEQFF
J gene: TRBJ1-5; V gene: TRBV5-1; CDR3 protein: CASRDSWDQPQHF
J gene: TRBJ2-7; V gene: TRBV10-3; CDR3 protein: CAASPAGISYEQYF
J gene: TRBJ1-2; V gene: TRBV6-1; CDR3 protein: CASSEARRGYGYTF
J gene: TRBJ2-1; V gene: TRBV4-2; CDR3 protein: CASSQESAGSMNEQFF
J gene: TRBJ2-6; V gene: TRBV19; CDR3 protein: CASSHETGLGSGANVLTF
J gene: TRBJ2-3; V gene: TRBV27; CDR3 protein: CASSFGGGADTQYF
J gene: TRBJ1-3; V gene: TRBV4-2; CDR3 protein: CASSPQAGASSGNTIYF
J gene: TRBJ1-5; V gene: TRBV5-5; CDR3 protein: CASSLTGARQPQHF
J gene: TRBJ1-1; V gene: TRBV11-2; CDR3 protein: CASSLQQGRTEAFF
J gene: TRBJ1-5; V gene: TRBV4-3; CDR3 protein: CASSQDRGQGHQPQHF
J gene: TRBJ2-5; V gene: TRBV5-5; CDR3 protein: CASSLSMTAQETQYF
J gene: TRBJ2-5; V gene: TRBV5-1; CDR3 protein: CASSLGSFEETQYF
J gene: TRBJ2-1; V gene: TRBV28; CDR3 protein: CASGRSAPRGNEQFF
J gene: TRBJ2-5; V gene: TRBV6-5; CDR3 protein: CASTRQNLQETQYF
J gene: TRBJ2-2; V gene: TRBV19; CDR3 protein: CASRYAGRTGELFF
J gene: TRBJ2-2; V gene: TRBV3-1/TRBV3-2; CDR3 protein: CASSQDLGGAHAKILTGELFF
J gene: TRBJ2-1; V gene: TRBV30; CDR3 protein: CAWGIAGGDNEQFF
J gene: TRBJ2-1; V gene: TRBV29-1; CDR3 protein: CSGARDTHNEQFF
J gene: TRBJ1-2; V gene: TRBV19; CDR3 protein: CASSSSTGNGYTF
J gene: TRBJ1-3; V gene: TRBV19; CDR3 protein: CASSPGAGNTIYF
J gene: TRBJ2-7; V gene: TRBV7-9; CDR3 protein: CASSQGAGTSYEQYF
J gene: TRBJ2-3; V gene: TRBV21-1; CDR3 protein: CASSKVRGLAGTNTDTDTQYF
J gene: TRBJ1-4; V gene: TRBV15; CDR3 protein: CATSRVGGRNEKLFF
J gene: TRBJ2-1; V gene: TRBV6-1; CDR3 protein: CASSEQTSEYNEQFF
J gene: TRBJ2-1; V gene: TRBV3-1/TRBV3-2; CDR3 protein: CASSRRGLAGGPTGNEQFF
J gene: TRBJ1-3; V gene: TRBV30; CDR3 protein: CAWMNKGQGAGTIYF
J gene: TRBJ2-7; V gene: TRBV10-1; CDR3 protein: CASSEFVGSYEQYF
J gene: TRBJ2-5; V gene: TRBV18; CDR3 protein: CASSPQYPPGETQYF
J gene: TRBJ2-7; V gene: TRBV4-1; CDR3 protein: CATGDSYEQYF